This T cell receptor beta chain originates from a study of CD8 T cells in ankylosing spondylitis. This clonotype was counted between two and nine times. Its antigen remains unidentified. For TCR beta, libraries came from quantitative 5'-RACE with molecular barcodes. TCRdb called the 5' RACE reads again in MiXCR, with one record for every CDR3 protein. The sample has about 350,000 distinct CDR3 sequences, 20% to 25% seen once. Study-wide results and caveats: Matched ankylosing spondylitis synovial fluid reportedly showed significant enrichment of disease-linked clones. Apparently characteristic of ankylosing spondylitis blood was a TCR beta motif (about 8 highly homologous variants).

The CDR3 contains 14 residues. CDR1 is SGHDT and CDR2 is YYEEEE in the germline V gene. V was trimmed by 8 bases and J by 4 bases, leaving 18 bases between them. The clonotype comes from a male donor with ankylosing spondylitis or in good health (not recorded which). Source material: blood, either unsorted or a sorted T cell fraction (not recorded which). The V and J genes are TRBV5-6 and TRBJ1-1, with D unresolved. This chain's CDR3 is CASAGRQIGTEAFF. For the CDR3, the DNA is TGTGCCAGTGCCGGGAGGCAAATCGGCACTGAAGCTTTCTTT.